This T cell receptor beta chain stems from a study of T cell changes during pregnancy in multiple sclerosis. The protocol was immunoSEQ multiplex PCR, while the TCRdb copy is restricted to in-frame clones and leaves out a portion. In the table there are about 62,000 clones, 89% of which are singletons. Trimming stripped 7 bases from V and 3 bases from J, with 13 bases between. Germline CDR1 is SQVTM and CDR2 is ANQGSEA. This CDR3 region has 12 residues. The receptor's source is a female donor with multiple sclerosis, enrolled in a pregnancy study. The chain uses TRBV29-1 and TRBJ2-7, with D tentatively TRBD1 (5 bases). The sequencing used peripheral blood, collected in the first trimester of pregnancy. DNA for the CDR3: TGCAGCGCCATAACAGGAAACTACGAGCAGTACTTC. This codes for CSAITGNYEQYF.